Listed here are 20 T cell receptor beta chains from one sample, sequenced in a study of shared clonotypes between healthy human individuals. The protocol was immunoSEQ multiplex PCR, while the TCRdb copy is restricted to in-frame clones and leaves out a portion. In the table there are 1.5 million to 2.5 million clones, approximately 94% of which are singletons. Terminally differentiated effector memory CD45RA+ cells were excluded from the naive CD8 cells, which were CD45RO-negative and positively selected for CCR7. Input material: naive CD8+ T cells sorted from blood. These receptors were taken from a man younger than 35 in good health.

The chain has TRBV5-1 and TRBJ2-3; D gene unclear. Trimming removed 4 bases at V and 2 bases at J, with 8 bases between. The CDR3 runs 13 residues. The germline V gene encodes CDR1 SGHRS and CDR2 YFSETQ. CDR3 residues: CASSVGPTDTQYF. DNA of the CDR3: TGCGCCAGCAGCGTAGGACCCACAGATACGCAGTATTTT.

The chain recombines TRBV5-6 with TRBJ2-5, with D tentatively TRBD1 (6 bases). CDR1 and CDR2 (germline): SGHDT, YYEEEE. This CDR3 region has 14 residues. Trimming stripped 1 base from V and 3 bases from J, with 10 bases between. DNA for the CDR3: TGTGCCAGCAGCTTGAGATGGACAGAAGAGACCCAGTACTTC. Residues: CASSLRWTEETQYF.

The genes are TRBV28 and TRBJ1-2, with D perhaps TRBD1 (6 bases). The CDR3 totals 13 residues. Trimming pared 8 bases from V and 7 bases from J, leaving 17 bases between. Germline CDR1 MDHEN, CDR2 SYDVKM. The CDR3 DNA reads TGTGCCAGCGCCACTAGGGGGGTAGGTGGCTACACCTTC. It specifies CASATRGVGGYTF.

This chain joins TRBV7-2 and TRBJ2-3, with TRBD2 matching over 11 bases. With V trimmed by 1 base and J by 5 bases, 11 bases remained unmatched. This CDR3 has 18 residues. The V gene's germline CDR1 is SGHTA and CDR2 FQGNSA. The CDR3 loop reads CASSLGSLLAGVLDTQYF. The CDR3 nucleotides are TGTGCCAGCAGCTTAGGGTCCCTACTAGCGGGGGTCTTAGATACGCAGTATTTT.

V is TRBV19 and J is TRBJ2-1; a weak D match, TRBD1 (6 bases). The germline V and J ends were trimmed by 0 bases and 8 bases, with 11 bases remaining between them. CDR1 is LNHDA, CDR2 SQIVND, per germline (reference sequence). This CDR3 contains 14 residues. DNA of the CDR3: TGTGCCAGTAGTATAGATGACAGGCGGGATGAGCAGTTCTTC. Its translation is CASSIDDRRDEQFF.

The rearrangement uses TRBV9 and TRBJ2-7; D is perhaps TRBD1 (6 bases). The germline V and J ends were trimmed by 4 bases and 3 bases, with 11 bases remaining between them. Germline V gives CDR1 SGDLS, CDR2 YYNGEE. This CDR3 has 13 amino acids. The CDR3 DNA reads TGTGCCAGCAGCCCCGGGACAATCTACGAGCAGTACTTC. As protein: CASSPGTIYEQYF. The full variable domain, with the rest looked up from reference TRBV9 and TRBJ2-7, is DSGVTQTPKHLITATGQRVTLRCSPRSGDLSVYWYQQSLDQGLQFLIQYYNGEERAKGNILERFSAQQFPDLHSELNLSSLELGDSALYFCASSPGTIYEQYFGPGTRLTVT.

This chain uses TRBV7-8 with TRBJ2-1, with D unresolved. The ends were cut back, 3 bases at V and 2 bases at J, with 2 bases in the middle. The length of the CDR3 is 12 residues. Per the germline V gene, CDR1 is SGHVS and CDR2 is FQNEAQ. The CDR3 DNA follows: TGTGCCAGCAGCTTTCCCTACAATGAGCAGTTCTTC. It codes for CASSFPYNEQFF.

The genes are TRBV13 and TRBJ2-7, with D possibly being TRBD2 (6 bases). There are 14 residues in the CDR3. CDR1 and CDR2 from the germline V gene are PRHDT and FYEKMQ (reference sequence). Trimming pared 4 bases from V and 0 bases from J, leaving 10 bases between. The CDR3: CASSSERASYEQYF. In DNA, the CDR3 is TGTGCCAGCAGCTCCGAGCGGGCCTCCTACGAGCAGTACTTC.

The CDR3 DNA sequence: TGTGCCAGCAGTGCCCAAGAGACCCAGTACTTC. Protein product: CASSAQETQYF. The V and J genes are TRBV25-1 and TRBJ2-5; no clear D gene. Germline-derived CDR1 and CDR2 are MGHDK and SYGVNS. Trimming took 4 bases from V and 1 from J, leaving 1 base between them. The CDR3 contains 11 residues.

The rearrangement links TRBV5-4 to TRBJ2-3, with D possibly matching TRBD2 (6 bases). CDR1 SGHNT and CDR2 YYREEE come from the germline V gene (reference sequence). Trimming removed 0 bases at V and 1 base at J, with 9 bases between. The CDR3 loop spans 15 amino acids. CDR3 nucleotide sequence: TGTGCCAGCAGCTTGGAGGTAGCGGGCACAGATACGCAGTATTTT. Protein sequence: CASSLEVAGTDTQYF.

In its sample, this clone was seen once. The gene calls are TRBV7-9 and TRBJ2-7; D is ambiguous. Trimming shortened V by 3 bases and J by 6 bases, and 9 bases separated the two germline ends. Per germline, CDR1 SEHNR and CDR2 FQNEAQ (reference sequence). This CDR3 has 12 residues. The CDR3 DNA sequence: TGTGCCAGCAGCTTTGGCGTCTCCGAGCAGTACTTC. Translating gives CASSFGVSEQYF.

V gene TRBV5-5 combines with J gene TRBJ2-7; TRBD2 agrees at 8 bases. The CDR3 extends over 14 amino acids. CDR1 SGHKS and CDR2 YYEKEE come from the germline V gene (reference sequence). Unmatched junction bases numbered 5, after V lost 3 bases and J lost 3 bases. The CDR3 DNA reads as TGTGCCAGCAGCTCAATAGCGGGGTACTACGAGCAGTACTTC. This gives the protein CASSSIAGYYEQYF.

This clone has just one count. CDR3 in amino acids: CAWTLSIMNTEAFF. As DNA, the CDR3 is TGTGCCTGGACATTGTCAATTATGAACACTGAAGCTTTCTTT. The chain has TRBV30 and TRBJ1-1, with D unresolved. There are 14 residues in the CDR3. Germline CDR1 and CDR2: GTSNPN and SVGIG (reference sequence). V gave up 4 bases and J gave up 0 bases, with 12 bases separating them.

This rearrangement joins TRBV6-1 to TRBJ2-7; 7 nucleotides match TRBD1. The CDR3 loop spans 14 amino acids. Germline lookup yields CDR1 MNHNS and CDR2 SASEGT. The J segment lost 6 bases and the V segment lost 7 bases, leaving 12 bases of the junction unmatched. CDR3 sequence: CASTGQDAPLEQYF. The DNA for the CDR3 is TGTGCCAGCACCGGACAGGATGCCCCCCTCGAGCAGTACTTC.

V gene TRBV2 combines with J gene TRBJ1-6; D gene unclear. V was clipped by 3 bases and J by 10 bases, with 16 bases between them. The CDR3 runs 15 residues. Germline V gene sequence: CDR1 SNHLY, CDR2 FYNNEI. In DNA form, the CDR3 reads TGTGCCAGCAGTGATTTTCCGGGTTTAGGCTCACCCCTCCACTTT. This encodes CASSDFPGLGSPLHF.

The chain links TRBV11-2 to TRBJ2-7; 9 bases match TRBD1. Trimming at V came to 5 bases and at J to 3 bases, leaving 5 bases not matched to a gene. Per germline, CDR1 SGHAT and CDR2 FQNNGV. CDR3 size: 14 residues. In DNA form, the CDR3 reads TGTGCCAGCAGCGTAGGACAGGGGAACTACGAGCAGTACTTC. Protein: CASSVGQGNYEQYF.

The gene calls are TRBV4-1 and TRBJ2-1; D is uncertain. V lost 1 base to trimming and J lost 12 bases, with 19 bases between them. The CDR3 loop spans 15 amino acids. Germline lookup yields CDR1 MGHRA and CDR2 YSYEKL. This CDR3 reads CASSQVSPAGPGQFF. The CDR3 nucleotides read TGCGCCAGCAGCCAAGTTTCCCCGGCAGGACCTGGGCAGTTCTTC.

The chain joins TRBV4-1 to TRBJ1-1; TRBD1 aligns across 9 bases. This CDR3 has 15 amino acids. Germline lookup yields CDR1 MGHRA and CDR2 YSYEKL. Trimming removed 3 bases from V and 5 bases from J; junction bases left unmatched: 7. The CDR3 sequence: CASSHTDRGETEAFF. CDR3 coding DNA: TGCGCCAGCAGCCATACGGACAGGGGAGAAACTGAAGCTTTCTTT.

The gene calls are TRBV30 and TRBJ2-2; weak D call: TRBD1 (5 bases). The CDR3 covers 10 residues. In germline, CDR1 is GTSNPN, CDR2 SVGIG (reference sequence). V lost 1 base and J 11 bases, leaving 5 bases between the germline ends. CDR3 loop: CAWSGGELFF. The CDR3 bases are TGTGCCTGGAGTGGGGGCGAGCTGTTTTTT. Filled out from reference TRBV30 and TRBJ2-2, the complete variable domain reads SQTIHQWPATLVQPVGSPLSLECTVEGTSNPNLYWYRQAAGRGLQLLFYSVGIGQISSEVPQNLSASRPQDRQFILSSKKLLLSDSGFYLCAWSGGELFFGEGSRLTVL.

J is TRBJ1-1 and V is TRBV27, with TRBD1 matching over 7 bases. Germline V gives CDR1 MNHEY, CDR2 SMNVEV (reference sequence). The CDR3 sequence is 14 residues long. After removal of 5 bases from V and 4 bases from J, the junction contained 7 bases not matched to a gene. The CDR3 is CASSPGTVFTEAFF. The CDR3 nucleotides read TGTGCCAGCAGTCCTGGGACAGTTTTCACTGAAGCTTTCTTT.